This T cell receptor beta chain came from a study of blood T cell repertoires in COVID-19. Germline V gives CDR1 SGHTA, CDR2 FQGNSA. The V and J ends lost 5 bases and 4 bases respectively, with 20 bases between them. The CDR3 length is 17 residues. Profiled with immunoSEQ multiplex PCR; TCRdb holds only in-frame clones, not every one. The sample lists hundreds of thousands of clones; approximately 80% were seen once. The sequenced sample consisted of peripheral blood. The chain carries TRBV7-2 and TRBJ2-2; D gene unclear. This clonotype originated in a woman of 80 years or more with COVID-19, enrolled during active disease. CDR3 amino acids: CASSPSMMGSVTGELFF. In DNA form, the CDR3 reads TGTGCCAGCAGCCCCTCCATGATGGGCTCAGTCACCGGGGAGCTGTTTTTT.